This T cell receptor (beta chain) was identified during a study of blood T cell repertoires in COVID-19. The assay was immunoSEQ multiplex PCR, and TCRdb's table has in-frame clones only and misses some. The sample records some 200,000 clones, 80% to 85% being singletons. CDR3 length: 13 amino acids. Germline CDR1 reads SGHRS; CDR2 reads YFSETQ. Trimming pared 2 bases from V and 5 bases from J, leaving 10 bases between. The chain employs TRBV5-1 and TRBJ1-1; tentative D call: TRBD1 (5 bases). The specimen was peripheral blood. The receptor comes from a woman in her sixties or seventies with COVID-19, enrolled during active disease. The CDR3 DNA is TGCGCCAGCAGCTTACTTCAGGGAACTGAAGCTTTCTTT. This codes for CASSLLQGTEAFF.